The TCR beta chain described here comes from a study of identical twins. V lost 5 bases and J lost 5, with 10 bases in between. The CDR3 covers 13 residues. This clonotype appeared many times. It was template switching that added a universal primer site, and there were unique molecular identifiers on the cDNA. Using its own MiXCR run on the 5' RACE reads, TCRdb lists one record per CDR3 protein. The profile covers about 490,000 distinct CDR3 sequences, with about 15% appearing a single time and 0.35% to 0.45% taken by the ten largest. These data also formed part of another study, on yellow fever vaccine responses in identical twins.

The TCR sequence derives from a woman between 18 and 29 years old in good health. This sequence joins TRBV12-3 or TRBV12-4 and TRBJ1-5; no definite D call. The material sequenced was CD4+ T cells sorted from blood. CDR3 DNA sequence: TGTGCCAGCAGTACACTTGAGGATCAGCCCCAGCATTTT. Protein: CASSTLEDQPQHF.